Presented here are 3 T cell receptor beta chains from one specimen sequenced in a study of blood T cell repertoires in COVID-19. Only in-frame clones appear in the TCRdb table, and some are missing; sequencing was by immunoSEQ multiplex PCR. The sample has 200,000 to 250,000 clones, around four fifths seen once. Sequenced material: peripheral blood. The receptor set was obtained from a woman older than 75 with active or convalescent COVID-19.

J is TRBJ2-5 and V is TRBV7-9; D unclear. The CDR3 runs to 12 residues. Germline CDR1 SEHNR, CDR2 FQNEAQ (reference sequence). Trimming took 5 bases from V and 0 from J, leaving 4 bases between them. The CDR3 sequence: CASSINQETQYF. CDR3 nucleotides: TGTGCCAGCAGCATAAACCAAGAGACCCAGTACTTC.

The chain links TRBV4-2 to TRBJ2-1; D gene unclear. This CDR3 is built from 15 residues. V lost 4 bases to trimming and J lost 3 bases, with 13 bases between them. Germline CDR1 LGHNA, CDR2 YNFKEQ. CDR3 DNA sequence: TGTGCCAGCAGCCTTGACCCAACTAACTACAATGAGCAGTTCTTC. Encoded protein: CASSLDPTNYNEQFF.

The rearrangement joins TRBV3-1 (or the pseudogene TRBV3-2) to TRBJ2-7; TRBD2 aligns across 12 bases. Germline V lookup: CDR1 LGHDT, CDR2 YNNKEL (reference sequence). Trimming cost V 0 bases and J 7 bases; bases outside gene matches: 10. The CDR3 extends over 17 amino acids. The CDR3 region has the DNA TGTGCCAGCAGCCAAGATCCAGGAGGGCTAGCGGGAGGGGAGCAGTACTTC. It codes for CASSQDPGGLAGGEQYF.